The 20 T cell receptor beta chains below come from one sample, sequenced in a study of T cells in Graves' hyperthyroidism and ophthalmopathy (dated by TCRdb to about 2019). Libraries were made using multiplex PCR. These reads were obtained on an Illumina HiSeq 2000. The TCR beta CDR3 regions were amplified from the RNA transcripts. For the first round of RT-PCR on the TCR CDR3, the HTBI primer set was used together with the Qiagen OneStep RT-PCR kit. The raw public data were reprocessed by TCRdb itself: fastp quality trimming at Q25, MiXCR clonotype calling, in-frame beta chains only. For every CDR3 protein sequence, its rows merge into one entry that carries the most common genes and DNA. This sample lists about 610,000 distinct CDR3 sequences; roughly 14% were detected once. The ten most abundant clones make up roughly 4.5% of the sample. Sequencing input: blood. The receptors derive from a woman in her thirties or forties with Graves' ophthalmopathy.

There are a few counts of this clonotype. The V call is TRBV5-5, the J call TRBJ1-4; D is unclear. Germline V gene data show CDR1 as SGHKS and CDR2 as YYEKEE (reference sequence). The CDR3 loop spans 15 amino acids. Trimming removed 0 bases from V and 4 bases from J, with 10 bases in between. The CDR3 DNA follows: TGTGCCAGCAGCTTGGCCGGGTCATTTAATGAAAAACTGTTTTTT. Protein: CASSLAGSFNEKLFF.

This clonotype was found many times. CDR3 coding DNA: TGTGCCATCAGATGGGACAGCTCGTCTGGCTACACCTTC. Translated, it gives CAIRWDSSSGYTF. The chain recombines TRBV10-3 with TRBJ1-2; 7 bases line up with TRBD1. The CDR3 spans 13 residues. From germline, CDR1 is ENHRY and CDR2 SYGVKD. V lost 6 bases and J lost 7; bases outside the gene matches: 8.

This clonotype came up many times. V usage is TRBV12-3 or TRBV12-4 and J usage is TRBJ1-1; a possible D gene is TRBD1 (6 bases). The CDR3 has 15 amino acids. The V and J ends lost 0 bases and 1 base respectively, with 9 bases between them. The CDR3 coding sequence is TGTGCCAGCAGTTTAGCTTACAGGGAGAACACTGAAGCTTTCTTT. Amino acid sequence: CASSLAYRENTEAFF.

Only a few counts were recorded for this clonotype. The chain has TRBV5-1 and TRBJ1-6; 7 bases align to TRBD1. Germline values: CDR1 SGHRS, CDR2 YFSETQ. The CDR3 is made up of 15 amino acids. V gave up 4 bases and J gave up 7 bases; unmatched junction bases: 8. The CDR3 DNA sequence: TGCGCCAGCAGCAACCAAGGGACAGAGAATTCACCCCTCCACTTT. It translates to CASSNQGTENSPLHF.

This clonotype was observed a few times. The chain uses TRBV4-1 and TRBJ1-1; perhaps TRBD1 as D (5 bases). V was pared by 0 bases and J by 2 bases, with 10 bases between. Per germline, CDR1 MGHRA and CDR2 YSYEKL. The CDR3 spans 15 residues. The CDR3 region is CASSQDSRANTEAFF. CDR3 bases: TGCGCCAGCAGCCAAGACTCCAGGGCTAACACTGAAGCTTTCTTT.

This clonotype was found many times. The rearrangement joins TRBV29-1 to TRBJ1-1; a possible D gene is TRBD1 (6 bases). Trimming removed 6 bases from V and 6 bases from J, with 14 bases in between. CDR3 size: 12 residues. From germline, CDR1 is SQVTM and CDR2 ANQGSEA. CDR3 sequence: CSVNVRGAEAFF. As DNA, the CDR3 is TGCAGCGTAAACGTAAGGGGGGCTGAAGCTTTCTTT.

This clonotype occurred many times. The J gene is TRBJ2-5, the V gene TRBV24-1; no definite D call. The germline V and J ends were trimmed by 3 bases and 0 bases, with 16 bases remaining between them. This CDR3 region has 17 residues. CDR1 KGHDR and CDR2 SFDVKD come from the germline V gene. For the CDR3, the DNA is TGTGCCACCAGTGATGGCTTGATTGGCAGCGACCAAGAGACCCAGTACTTC. Translation gives CATSDGLIGSDQETQYF.

This clonotype has a count of ten or more. This sequence joins TRBV5-1 and TRBJ2-4; tentatively, D is TRBD1 (5 bases). The CDR3 contains 14 residues. The V end lost 0 bases, the J end lost 3 bases, and 7 bases lay between the germline ends. The germline V gene encodes CDR1 SGHRS and CDR2 YFSETQ. Here the CDR3 reads CASSLGDSKNIQYF. The CDR3 DNA follows: TGCGCCAGCAGCTTGGGAGACAGCAAAAACATTCAGTACTTC.

Ten or more counts support this clonotype. This sequence joins TRBV11-2 and TRBJ2-2; D call uncertain. V was clipped by 7 bases and J by 0 bases, with 15 bases between them. Germline V gene data show CDR1 as SGHAT and CDR2 as FQNNGV. CDR3 length: 16 residues. The CDR3 loop is CASTTGWRTNTGELFF. The CDR3 DNA follows: TGTGCCAGCACCACCGGCTGGCGGACGAACACCGGGGAGCTGTTTTTT.

This clonotype was seen ten or more times. The chain links TRBV28 to TRBJ1-1; TRBD1 is a possible D gene (6 bases). The V end was cut by 6 bases, the J end by 1 base, with 12 bases between. CDR3 length: 14 residues. Germline V gene lookup returns CDR1 MDHEN and CDR2 SYDVKM. Here the CDR3 DNA reads TGTGCCAGCAGCGAGGGGACAACGAACACTGAAGCTTTCTTT. Amino acids: CASSEGTTNTEAFF. Supplemented by reference TRBV28 and TRBJ1-1, the full variable domain reads DVKVTQSSRYLVKRTGEKVFLECVQDMDHENMFWYRQDPGLGLRLIYFSYDVKMKEKGDIPEGYSVSREKKERFSLILESASTNQTSMYLCASSEGTTNTEAFFGQGTRLTVV.

This clonotype was seen ten or more times. This chain uses TRBV7-2 with TRBJ2-5; tentative D call: TRBD2 (6 bases). The CDR3 runs to 14 residues. From germline, CDR1 is SGHTA and CDR2 FQGNSA. The ends were cut back, 5 bases at V and 9 bases at J, with 19 bases in the middle. DNA of the CDR3: TGTGCCAGCAGCGTCGGATCCCAGTGGGAGGCCCAGTACTTC. It yields the protein CASSVGSQWEAQYF.

There are many counts of this clonotype. The chain recombines TRBV6-2 or TRBV6-3 with TRBJ1-5, with a weak D call TRBD1 (6 bases). V shed 2 bases and J shed 7 bases, with 9 bases lying between them. The CDR3 covers 13 residues. From germline, CDR1 is MNHEY and CDR2 SVGEGT. The CDR3 spells CASSYGGLQPQHF. The CDR3 DNA reads TGTGCCAGCAGTTACGGGGGGCTCCAGCCCCAGCATTTT.

This clonotype was recorded many times. The chain has TRBV6-5 and TRBJ2-7; D remains unclear. The CDR3 loop spans 15 amino acids. Trimming shortened V by 2 bases and J by 2 bases, and 13 bases separated the two germline ends. Germline V gives CDR1 MNHEY, CDR2 SVGAGI. The CDR3 sequence is CASSYTPERPYEQYF. CDR3 coding DNA: TGTGCCAGCAGTTACACCCCAGAGAGGCCCTACGAGCAGTACTTC.

V usage is TRBV12-3 or TRBV12-4 and J usage is TRBJ2-7; 8 positions agree with TRBD2. The V and J ends lost 6 bases and 2 bases, in that order; junction bases with no gene match: 6. The CDR3 extends over 14 amino acids. In nucleotides, the CDR3 is TGTGCCAGCAGCCCGGGGGGGAGGACCTACGAGCAGTACTTC. Translating gives CASSPGGRTYEQYF.

The chain employs TRBV20-1 and TRBJ1-1; 8 bases line up with TRBD1. V lost 3 bases to trimming and J lost 3 bases; unmatched junction nucleotides: 3. CDR1 and CDR2 (germline): DFQATT, SNEGSKA (reference sequence). The CDR3 extends over 13 amino acids. CDR3 bases: TGCAGTGCTAGCAGGGGGCGCGACACTGAAGCTTTCTTT. This translates into CSASRGRDTEAFF.

The J gene is TRBJ1-1, the V gene TRBV5-6, with 7 nucleotides matching TRBD1. The CDR3 is 16 residues long. Trimming removed 4 bases from V and 6 bases from J; junction bases left unmatched: 15. The germline V gene encodes CDR1 SGHDT and CDR2 YYEEEE. Here the CDR3 DNA reads TGTGCCAGCAGCACCGGGGGTGGGACAGCAAAAGCTGAAGCTTTCTTT. Amino acids: CASSTGGGTAKAEAFF.

The sample holds many counts of this clonotype. The chain has TRBV11-1 and TRBJ2-1; no firm D call. This CDR3 spans 16 amino acids. The germline V and J ends were trimmed by 5 bases and 5 bases, with 19 bases remaining between them. Germline loops: CDR1 SGHAT, CDR2 FQDESV (reference sequence). CDR3 DNA: TGTGCCAGCAGCCCAACTTTACTCGAACTCCACAATGAGCAGTTCTTC. The encoded protein is CASSPTLLELHNEQFF.

This clonotype was seen more than once but under ten times. The chain employs TRBV3-1 and TRBJ1-5; no clear D gene. The CDR3 consists of 17 residues. Germline-derived CDR1 and CDR2 are LGHDT and YNNKEL (reference sequence). Trimming pared 0 bases from V and 6 bases from J, leaving 18 bases between. The CDR3 sequence: CASSQDRISPGSQPQHF. In DNA, the CDR3 is TGTGCCAGCAGCCAAGATCGGATTTCTCCGGGGAGTCAGCCCCAGCATTTT.

This clonotype has ten or more counts. The chain joins TRBV6-1 to TRBJ2-2, with D possibly being TRBD1 or TRBD2 (5 bases each). This CDR3 has 14 residues. V lost 3 bases, J lost 4 bases, and 9 bases lay in between. Germline V lookup: CDR1 MNHNS, CDR2 SASEGT. In DNA form, the CDR3 reads TGTGCCAGCAGTGAGGGACGGCTCACCGGGGAGCTGTTTTTT. It specifies CASSEGRLTGELFF.

In this sample, this clonotype turned up many times. The chain is built from TRBV5-1 and TRBJ2-7, with 10 bases matching TRBD1. After removal of 3 bases from V and 12 bases from J, the junction contained 9 bases not matched to a gene. In germline, CDR1 is SGHRS, CDR2 YFSETQ. This CDR3 contains 13 residues. Here the CDR3 reads CASSSGTGDHGYF. The CDR3 DNA reads as TGCGCCAGCAGCTCAGGGACAGGGGATCACGGGTACTTC.